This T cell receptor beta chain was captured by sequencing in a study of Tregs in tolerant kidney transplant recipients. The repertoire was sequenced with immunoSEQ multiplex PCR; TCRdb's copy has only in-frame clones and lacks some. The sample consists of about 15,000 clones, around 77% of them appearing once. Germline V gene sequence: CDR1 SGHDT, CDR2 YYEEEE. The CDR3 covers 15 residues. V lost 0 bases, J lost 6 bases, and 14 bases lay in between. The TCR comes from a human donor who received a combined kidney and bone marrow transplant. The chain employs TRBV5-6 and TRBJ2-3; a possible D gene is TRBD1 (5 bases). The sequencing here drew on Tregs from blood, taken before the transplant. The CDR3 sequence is CASSLALGVGDTQYF. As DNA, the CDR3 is TGTGCCAGCAGCTTGGCTCTAGGGGTGGGGGATACGCAGTATTTT.